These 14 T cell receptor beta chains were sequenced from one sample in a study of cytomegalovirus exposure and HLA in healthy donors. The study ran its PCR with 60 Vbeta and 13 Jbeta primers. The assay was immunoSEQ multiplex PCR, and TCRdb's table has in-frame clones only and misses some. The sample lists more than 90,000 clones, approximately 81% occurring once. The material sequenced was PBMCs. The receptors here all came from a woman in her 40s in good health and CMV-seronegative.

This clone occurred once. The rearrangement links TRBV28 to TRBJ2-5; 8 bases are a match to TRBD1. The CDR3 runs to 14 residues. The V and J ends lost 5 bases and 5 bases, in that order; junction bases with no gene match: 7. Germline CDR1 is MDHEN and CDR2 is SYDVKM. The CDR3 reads CASSLRGRPETQYF. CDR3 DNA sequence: TGTGCCAGCAGTCTCAGGGGGCGCCCGGAGACCCAGTACTTC. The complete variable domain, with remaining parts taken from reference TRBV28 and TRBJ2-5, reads DVKVTQSSRYLVKRTGEKVFLECVQDMDHENMFWYRQDPGLGLRLIYFSYDVKMKEKGDIPEGYSVSREKKERFSLILESASTNQTSMYLCASSLRGRPETQYFGPGTRLLVL.

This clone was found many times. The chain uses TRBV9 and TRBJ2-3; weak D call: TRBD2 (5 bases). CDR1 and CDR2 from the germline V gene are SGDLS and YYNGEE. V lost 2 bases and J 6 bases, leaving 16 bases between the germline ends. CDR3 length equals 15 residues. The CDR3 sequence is CASSVAERPGDTQYF. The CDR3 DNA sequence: TGTGCCAGCAGCGTGGCCGAACGGCCGGGGGATACGCAGTATTTT.

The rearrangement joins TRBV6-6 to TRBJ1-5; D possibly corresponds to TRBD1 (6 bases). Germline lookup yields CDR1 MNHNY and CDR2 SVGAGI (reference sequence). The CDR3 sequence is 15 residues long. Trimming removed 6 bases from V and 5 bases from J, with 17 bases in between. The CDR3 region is CASSSTDRRDQPQHF. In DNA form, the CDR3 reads TGTGCCAGCAGCTCCACCGACAGGCGCGATCAGCCCCAGCATTTT.

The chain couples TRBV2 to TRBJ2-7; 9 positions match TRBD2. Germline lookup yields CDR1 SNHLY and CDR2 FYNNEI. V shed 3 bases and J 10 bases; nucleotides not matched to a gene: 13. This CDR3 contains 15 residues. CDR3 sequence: CASSDLASGNSKQYF. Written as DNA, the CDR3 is TGTGCCAGCAGTGATCTGGCTAGCGGGAACTCGAAACAGTACTTC.

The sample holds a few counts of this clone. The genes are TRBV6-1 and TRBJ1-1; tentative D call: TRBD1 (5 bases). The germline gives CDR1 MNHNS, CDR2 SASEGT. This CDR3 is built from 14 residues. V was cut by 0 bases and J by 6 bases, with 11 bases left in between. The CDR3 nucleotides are TGTGCCAGCAGTGAAGCTCTGGGGGGGTCTGAAGCTTTCTTT. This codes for CASSEALGGSEAFF.

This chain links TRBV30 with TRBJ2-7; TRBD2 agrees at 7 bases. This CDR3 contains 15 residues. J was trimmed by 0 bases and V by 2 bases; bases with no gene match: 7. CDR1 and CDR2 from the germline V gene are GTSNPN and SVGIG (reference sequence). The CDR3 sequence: CAWSPVGGSSYEQYF. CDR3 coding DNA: TGTGCCTGGAGTCCTGTAGGCGGGAGCTCCTACGAGCAGTACTTC.

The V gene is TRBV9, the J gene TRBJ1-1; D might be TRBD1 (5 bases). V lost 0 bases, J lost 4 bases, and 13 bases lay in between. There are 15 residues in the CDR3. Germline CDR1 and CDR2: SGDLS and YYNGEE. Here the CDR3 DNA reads TGTGCCAGCAGCGTAGATGGGGGGGTAGGCACTGAAGCTTTCTTT. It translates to CASSVDGGVGTEAFF.

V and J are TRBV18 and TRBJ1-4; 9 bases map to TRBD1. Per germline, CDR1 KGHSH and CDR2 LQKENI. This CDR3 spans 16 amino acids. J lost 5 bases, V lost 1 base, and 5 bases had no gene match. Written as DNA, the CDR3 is TGTGCCAGCTCACCACTACAGGGGGCGGCAAATGAAAAACTGTTTTTT. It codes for CASSPLQGAANEKLFF.

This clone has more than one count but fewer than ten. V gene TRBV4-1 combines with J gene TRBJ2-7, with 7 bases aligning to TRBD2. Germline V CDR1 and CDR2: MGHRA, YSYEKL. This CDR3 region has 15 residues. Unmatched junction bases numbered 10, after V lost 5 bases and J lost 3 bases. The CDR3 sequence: CASSSVAGIGYEQYF. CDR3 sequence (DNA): TGCGCCAGCAGCTCAGTAGCGGGCATCGGCTACGAGCAGTACTTC.

The CDR3 loop reads CASSPDLGRGPYEQYF. The DNA of the CDR3 is TGCGCCAGCAGCCCAGATCTTGGTCGTGGCCCCTACGAGCAGTACTTC. This chain connects TRBV4-1 to TRBJ2-7; unclear D gene. With 4 bases removed from V and 2 bases from J, the gap between germline ends came to 18 bases. Germline lookup yields CDR1 MGHRA and CDR2 YSYEKL. The CDR3 covers 16 residues.

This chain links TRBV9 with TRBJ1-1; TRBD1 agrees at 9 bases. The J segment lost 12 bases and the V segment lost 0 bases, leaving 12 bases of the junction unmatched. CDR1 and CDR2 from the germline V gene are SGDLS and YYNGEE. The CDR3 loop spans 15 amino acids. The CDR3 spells CASSVGTAGTGMTFF. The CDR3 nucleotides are TGTGCCAGCAGCGTAGGTACCGCCGGGACAGGGATGACTTTCTTT.

The CDR3 spells CASSSGMDTQYF. CDR3 DNA: TGTGCCAGCTCCTCCGGGATGGATACGCAGTATTTT. The chain links TRBV18 to TRBJ2-3; tentatively, D is TRBD2 (5 bases). Trimming shortened V by 6 bases and J by 6 bases, and 10 bases separated the two germline ends. Germline V gene sequence: CDR1 KGHSH, CDR2 LQKENI. The CDR3 has 12 residues.

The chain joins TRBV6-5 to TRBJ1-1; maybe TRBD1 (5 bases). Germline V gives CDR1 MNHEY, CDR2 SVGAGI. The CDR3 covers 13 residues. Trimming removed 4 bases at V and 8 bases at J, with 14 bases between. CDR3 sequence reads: CASSLLGTCEAFF. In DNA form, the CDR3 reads TGTGCCAGCAGTTTGCTGGGGACTTGCGAAGCTTTCTTT.

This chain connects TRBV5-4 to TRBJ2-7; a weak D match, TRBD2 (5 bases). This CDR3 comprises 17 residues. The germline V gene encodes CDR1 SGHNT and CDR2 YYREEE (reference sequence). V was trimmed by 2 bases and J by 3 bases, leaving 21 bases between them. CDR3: CASSFSVGRVANYEQYF. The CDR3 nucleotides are TGTGCCAGCAGCTTTTCAGTGGGGAGAGTAGCTAACTACGAGCAGTACTTC.